The rows below give T cell receptor beta chains drawn from one sample of a study of blood T cells in healthy people across ages. Via MiXCR, TCRdb re-called the 5' RACE reads, giving one row per CDR3 protein. The sample yields fewer than 2,000,000 distinct CDR3 sequences, about two fifths seen once. Material: blood. The receptor set was obtained from a human donor in good health. Both conserved end residues are part of each CDR3. The order of the fields is J gene, D gene, V gene, clone size, CDR3 protein, CDR3 DNA. A D gene is named only where the DNA matches it firmly. Some rows have no size entry. The others give once, few or many, or a class for an expanded clone.

TRBJ2-7 | - | TRBV6-1 | many | CASSEFYEQYF | TGTGCCAGCAGTGAATTTTACGAGCAGTACTTC
TRBJ1-2 | TRBD1 | TRBV25-1 | - | CASSEFFSLDRAPYGYTF | TGTGCCAGCAGTGAATTTTTTTCCCTAGACAGGGCCCCATATGGCTACACCTTC
TRBJ2-3 | - | TRBV7-2 | - | CASSRGTFTPDTQYF | TGTGCCAGCAGCCGAGGCACTTTTACCCCAGATACGCAGTATTTT
TRBJ1-1 | TRBD1 | TRBV7-6 | - | CASSLAARGGTEAFF | TGTGCCAGCAGCTTAGCGGCCAGGGGGGGCACTGAAGCTTTCTTT
TRBJ1-1 | - | TRBV29-1 | - | CSVERRQIRDTEAFF | TGCAGCGTTGAAAGGCGGCAAATAAGGGACACTGAAGCTTTCTTT
TRBJ2-3 | TRBD1 | TRBV29-1 | - | CSVDTGGVSTDTQYF | TGCAGCGTTGATACAGGGGGCGTGAGCACAGATACGCAGTATTTT
TRBJ2-5 | TRBD2 | TRBV12-3/TRBV12-4 | once | CASSPTGTSSFQTQYF | TGTGCCAGCAGTCCTACCGGGACTAGCAGCTTCCAAACCCAGTACTTC
TRBJ1-1 | - | TRBV7-2 | - | CASSLGAGYLGTEAFF | TGTGCCAGCAGCTTAGGGGCAGGGTACCTTGGCACTGAAGCTTTCTTT
TRBJ2-2 | - | TRBV29-1 | - | CSVVSGATGELFF | TGCAGCGTTGTATCAGGGGCCACCGGGGAGCTGTTTTTT
TRBJ2-3 | - | TRBV9 | - | CASSDSRGALGTQYF | TGTGCCAGCAGCGACTCACGGGGGGCCCTCGGTACGCAGTATTTT
TRBJ1-4 | - | TRBV29-1 | - | CSVEDLLGLGGEKLFF | TGCAGCGTTGAAGATCTTCTGGGGTTGGGTGGTGAAAAACTGTTTTTT
TRBJ1-2 | TRBD1 | TRBV29-1 | - | CSAQGGLRDYGYTF | TGCAGCGCACAGGGGGGCTTAAGGGACTATGGCTACACCTTC
TRBJ2-6 | - | TRBV7-2 | few | CASSLELFLGAGANVLTF | TGTGCCAGCAGCTTAGAATTATTTCTGGGTGCTGGGGCCAACGTCCTGACTTTC
TRBJ2-5 | - | TRBV29-1 | - | CSVEGLEETQYF | TGCAGCGTTGAAGGACTAGAAGAGACCCAGTACTTC
TRBJ2-2 | TRBD1 | TRBV5-5 | few | CASSLLTGGNTGELFF | TGTGCCAGCAGCTTGTTGACAGGGGGGAACACCGGGGAGCTGTTTTTT
TRBJ2-1 | - | TRBV13 | - | CASSPLGGTTYNEQFF | TGTGCCAGCAGCCCACTGGGGGGCACCACCTACAATGAGCAGTTCTTC
TRBJ2-5 | - | TRBV20-1 | few | CSAPKDRETQYF | TGCAGTGCCCCCAAGGATCGGGAGACCCAGTACTTC
TRBJ1-2 | TRBD1 | TRBV25-1 | - | CASSNTGEYGYTF | TGTGCCAGCTCGAATACAGGGGAGTATGGCTACACCTTC
TRBJ1-1 | TRBD1 | TRBV5-5 | - | CASSHIQGEGAEAFF | TGTGCCAGCAGCCATATCCAGGGGGAGGGCGCTGAAGCTTTCTTT
TRBJ1-2 | TRBD1 | TRBV7-8 | - | CASSSQLTGYYGYTF | TGTGCCAGCAGCTCTCAATTGACAGGGTACTATGGCTACACCTTC
TRBJ2-7 | - | TRBV10-3 | - | CAIGPSYEQYF | TGTGCCATCGGGCCCTCCTACGAGCAGTACTTC
TRBJ2-1 | - | TRBV15 | - | CATSSGQIQETQFF | TGTGCCACCAGCAGCGGACAGATACAAGAGACCCAGTTCTTC
TRBJ2-7 | - | TRBV27 | few | CASRGSGVLGYEQYF | TGTGCCAGTAGGGGGTCAGGGGTTTTGGGCTACGAGCAGTACTTC
TRBJ2-6 | - | TRBV5-1 | - | CASSLGGRWSLSGANGLTF | TGCGCCAGCAGCTTGGGAGGGCGTTGGTCCCTCTCTGGGGCCAACGGCCTGACTTTC